This TCR beta chain was sequenced in a study of cytomegalovirus exposure and HLA in healthy donors. This clone has more than one count but fewer than ten. What it binds is unknown. General study results and limits: A list of 150 or so TCR beta chains associated with cytomegalovirus was given.

The CDR3 covers 16 residues. Trimming left V 3 bases short and J 4 bases short, with 18 bases between. The germline CDR1 and CDR2 sequences are MGHRA and YSYEKL. Profiling relied on immunoSEQ multiplex PCR, and the TCRdb table lists in-frame clones only, not all of them. The sample lists tens of thousands of clones, approximately 94% occurring once. V is TRBV4-1 and J is TRBJ1-2; D perhaps matches TRBD1 (5 bases). The source of this sequence is a woman aged 18-29 years in good health and CMV-seropositive. Sample: PBMCs. CDR3 region: CASSQEYSGIRYGYTF. CDR3 nucleotides: TGCGCCAGCAGCCAGGAATACTCAGGGATTCGCTATGGCTACACCTTC.